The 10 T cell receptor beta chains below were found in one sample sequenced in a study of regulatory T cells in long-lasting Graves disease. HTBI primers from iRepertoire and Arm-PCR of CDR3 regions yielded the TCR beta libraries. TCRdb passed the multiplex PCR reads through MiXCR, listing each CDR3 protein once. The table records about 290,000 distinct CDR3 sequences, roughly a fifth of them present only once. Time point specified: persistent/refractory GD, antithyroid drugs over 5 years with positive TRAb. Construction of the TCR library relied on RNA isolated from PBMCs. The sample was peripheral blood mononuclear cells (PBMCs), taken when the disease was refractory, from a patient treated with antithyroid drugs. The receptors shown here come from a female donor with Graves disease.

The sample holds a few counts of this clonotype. The CDR3 DNA follows: TGTGCCAGCAGTTACCCCCGTTCTGCGGGAGTGGGCGGGGAGCTGTTTTTT. It yields the protein CASSYPRSAGVGGELFF. The gene calls are TRBV6-2 or TRBV6-3 and TRBJ2-2; TRBD2 agrees at 7 bases. V gave up 2 bases and J gave up 7 bases; unmatched junction bases: 13. The CDR3 is 17 amino acids. The germline CDR1 and CDR2 sequences are MNHEY and SVGEGT.

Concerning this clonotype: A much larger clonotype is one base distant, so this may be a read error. CDR3 residues: CASSLFYSPNERLFF. The CDR3 DNA reads TGTGCCAGCAGCTTATTCTACAGCCCTAATGAAAGACTGTTTTTT. This chain joins TRBV11-2 and TRBJ1-4; D is ambiguous. CDR3 length equals 15 residues. CDR1 is SGHAT, CDR2 FQNNGV, per germline.

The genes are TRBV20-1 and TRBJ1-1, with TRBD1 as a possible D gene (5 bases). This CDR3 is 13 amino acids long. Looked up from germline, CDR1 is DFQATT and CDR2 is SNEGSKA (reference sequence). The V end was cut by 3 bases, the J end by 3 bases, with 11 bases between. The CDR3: CSARGPADTEAFF. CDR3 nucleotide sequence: TGCAGTGCTAGGGGACCGGCGGACACTGAAGCTTTCTTT.

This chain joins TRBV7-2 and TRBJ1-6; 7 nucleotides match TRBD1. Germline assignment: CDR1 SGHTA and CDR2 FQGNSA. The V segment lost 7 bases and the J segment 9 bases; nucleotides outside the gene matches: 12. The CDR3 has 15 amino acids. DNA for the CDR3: TGTGCCAGCACCCCAAGTAGGGGGCTTAGTTCACCCCTCCACTTT. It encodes CASTPSRGLSSPLHF.

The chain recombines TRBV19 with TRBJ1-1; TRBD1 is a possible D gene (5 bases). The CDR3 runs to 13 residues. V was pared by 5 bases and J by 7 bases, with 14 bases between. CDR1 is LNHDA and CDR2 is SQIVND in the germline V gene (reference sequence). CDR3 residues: CASSPLWQGEAFF. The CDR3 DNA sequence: TGTGCCAGTAGTCCTTTGTGGCAGGGTGAAGCTTTCTTT. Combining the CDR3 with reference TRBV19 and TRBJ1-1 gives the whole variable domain DGGITQSPKYLFRKEGQNVTLSCEQNLNHDAMYWYRQDPGQGLRLIYYSQIVNDFQKGDIAEGYSVSREKKESFPLTVTSAQKNPTAFYLCASSPLWQGEAFFGQGTRLTVV.

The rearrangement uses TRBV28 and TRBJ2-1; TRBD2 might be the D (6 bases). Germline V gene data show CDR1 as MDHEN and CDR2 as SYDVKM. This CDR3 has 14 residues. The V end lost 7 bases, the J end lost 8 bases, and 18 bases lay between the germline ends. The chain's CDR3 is CASTAPDYGDEQFF. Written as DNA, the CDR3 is TGTGCCAGCACCGCCCCGGACTACGGCGATGAGCAGTTCTTC.

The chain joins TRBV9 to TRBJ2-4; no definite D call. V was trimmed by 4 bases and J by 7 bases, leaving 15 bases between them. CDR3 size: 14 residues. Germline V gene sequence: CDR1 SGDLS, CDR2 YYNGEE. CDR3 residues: CASSLTVTPNIQYF. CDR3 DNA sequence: TGTGCCAGCAGCCTAACAGTGACCCCTAACATTCAGTACTTC.

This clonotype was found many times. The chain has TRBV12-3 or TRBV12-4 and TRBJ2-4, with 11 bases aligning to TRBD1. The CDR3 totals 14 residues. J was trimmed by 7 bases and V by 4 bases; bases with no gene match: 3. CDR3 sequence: CASSSGQGANIQYF. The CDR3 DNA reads TGTGCCAGCAGTTCCGGACAGGGGGCGAACATTCAGTACTTC.

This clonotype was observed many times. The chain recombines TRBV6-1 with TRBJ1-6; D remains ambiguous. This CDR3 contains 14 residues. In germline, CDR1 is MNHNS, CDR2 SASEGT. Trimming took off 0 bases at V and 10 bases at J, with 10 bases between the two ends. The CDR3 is CASSEAYRESPLHF. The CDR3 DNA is TGTGCCAGCAGTGAAGCATACAGAGAATCACCCCTCCACTTT.

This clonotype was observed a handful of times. CDR3 sequence (DNA): TGTGCCAGTTCCGGGACTAGCGGGGGGAGAGAGCAGTTCTTC. Protein product: CASSGTSGGREQFF. The chain couples TRBV12-3 or TRBV12-4 to TRBJ2-1; the match to TRBD2 covers 15 bases. Germline trimming cut 9 bases from V and 10 bases from J; bases unmatched to any gene: 7. The CDR3 runs 14 residues.